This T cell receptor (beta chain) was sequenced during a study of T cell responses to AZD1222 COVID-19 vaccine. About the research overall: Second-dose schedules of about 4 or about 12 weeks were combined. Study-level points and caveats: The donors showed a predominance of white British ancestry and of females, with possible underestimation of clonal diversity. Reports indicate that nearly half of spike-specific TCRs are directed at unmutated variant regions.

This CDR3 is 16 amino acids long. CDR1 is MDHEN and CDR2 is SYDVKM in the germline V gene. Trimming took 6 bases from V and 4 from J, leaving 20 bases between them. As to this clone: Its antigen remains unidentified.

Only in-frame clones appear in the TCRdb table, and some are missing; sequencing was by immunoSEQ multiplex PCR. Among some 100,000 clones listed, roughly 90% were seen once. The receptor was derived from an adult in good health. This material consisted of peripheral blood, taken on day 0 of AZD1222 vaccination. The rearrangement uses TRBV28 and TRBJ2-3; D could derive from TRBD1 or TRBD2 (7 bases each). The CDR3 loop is CASSLQGGRAPDTQYF. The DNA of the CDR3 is TGTGCCAGCAGCCTCCAGGGGGGGAGGGCCCCAGATACGCAGTATTTT.